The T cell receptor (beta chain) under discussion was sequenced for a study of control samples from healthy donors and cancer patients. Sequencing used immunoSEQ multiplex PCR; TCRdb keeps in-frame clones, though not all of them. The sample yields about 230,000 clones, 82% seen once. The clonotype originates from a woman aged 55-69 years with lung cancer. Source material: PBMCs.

In DNA form, the CDR3 reads TGTGCCAGCAGCCGACTAGCGGGAGGGCAACGTTCGCCCTACAATGAGCAGTTCTTC. Translated: CASSRLAGGQRSPYNEQFF. This chain connects TRBV3-1 (or the pseudogene TRBV3-2) to TRBJ2-1, with 14 bases aligning to TRBD2. The CDR3 length is 19 residues. The germline CDR1 and CDR2 sequences are LGHDT and YNNKEL (reference sequence). The V gene end was trimmed by 4 bases and the J gene end by 2 bases; junction bases not matched to a gene: 10.